Each of the 30 T cell receptor beta chains below was sequenced from the same sample in a study of blood T cells in healthy people across ages (dated by TCRdb to between 2014 and 2017). The library was built by means of 5' RACE. Instrument on record: Illumina HiSeq 2500. A second PCR of about 7 to 12 cycles was performed with a sample-barcoded 5' primer and a J-beta primer mix. In-frame beta chains were kept once TCRdb had trimmed the public reads at Q25 with fastp and called clones with MiXCR. CDR3 protein duplicates are merged, each entry listing the most common genes and DNA. Counted in this sample were 1.4 million or so distinct CDR3 sequences; approximately 43% of them appeared once. Less than 5% of the sample lies in the top ten. The sample taken for sequencing was blood. The receptors were gathered from a woman between 18 and 30 years old in good health.

J is TRBJ2-1 and V is TRBV6-2 or TRBV6-3; a weak D match, TRBD2 (5 bases). The germline gives CDR1 MNHEY, CDR2 SVGEGT. With 6 bases removed from V and 6 bases from J, the gap between germline ends came to 15 bases. CDR3 length: 14 amino acids. This chain's CDR3 is CASREAPGTNEQFF. The CDR3 nucleotides read TGTGCCAGCAGGGAGGCTCCCGGCACCAATGAGCAGTTCTTC.

This clonotype was picked up many times. The V call is TRBV12-3 or TRBV12-4, the J call TRBJ1-1, with 8 bases matching TRBD1. V shed 6 bases and J 0 bases; nucleotides not matched to a gene: 3. The CDR3 extends over 14 amino acids. For the CDR3, the DNA is TGTGCCAGCAGCCCGGACAGGGTGAACACTGAAGCTTTCTTT. Translation: CASSPDRVNTEAFF.

The chain combines TRBV6-2 or TRBV6-3 with TRBJ2-7, with 10 bases matching TRBD2. The CDR3 has 12 amino acids. V shed 10 bases and J 3 bases; nucleotides not matched to a gene: 3. The V gene's germline CDR1 is MNHEY and CDR2 SVGEGT. This CDR3 is CATGTSDYEQYF. The CDR3, as DNA: TGTGCCACCGGGACTAGCGACTACGAGCAGTACTTC.

Notes on this clonotype: A junction end diverges from the germline sequence, so it may reflect a read error. The chain links TRBV6-5 to TRBJ2-7, with 8 bases lining up with TRBD2. Germline loops: CDR1 MNHEY, CDR2 SVGAGI. The CDR3 loop spans 14 amino acids. The CDR3 loop is CASSYIAGSCEQYF. In DNA form, the CDR3 reads TGTGCCAGCAGTTATATAGCGGGATCCTGCGAGCAGTACTTC.

There are a few counts of this clonotype. This chain connects TRBV12-3 or TRBV12-4 to TRBJ1-2, with 9 bases identical to TRBD1. The CDR3 consists of 15 residues. J was trimmed by 0 bases and V by 4 bases; bases with no gene match: 3. DNA for the CDR3: TGTGCCAGCAGTTGGACAGGGGAGGCTAACTATGGCTACACCTTC. Its protein is CASSWTGEANYGYTF.

CDR3 protein: CASSGVGERNQHF. CDR3 bases: TGTGCCAGCAGCGGCGTGGGGGAGAGAAACCAGCATTTT. The chain has TRBV11-2 and TRBJ1-5; perhaps TRBD1 as D (5 bases). The CDR3 length is 13 residues. Per germline, CDR1 SGHAT and CDR2 FQNNGV. The V end was cut by 5 bases, the J end by 12 bases, with 17 bases between.

This chain uses TRBV5-1 with TRBJ2-6; TRBD1 matches 9 bases. The CDR3 covers 16 residues. CDR1 is SGHRS and CDR2 is YFSETQ in the germline V gene. Losses at the gene ends were 4 bases for V and 3 bases for J; bases not matched to a gene: 5. This CDR3 reads CASSQGQGFGANVLTF. CDR3 DNA: TGCGCCAGCAGCCAGGGACAGGGTTTTGGGGCCAACGTCCTGACTTTC.

The chain uses TRBV20-1 and TRBJ2-1; the match to TRBD1 covers 7 bases. V shed 6 bases, J shed 6 bases, and the junction held 17 bases outside the gene matches. The V gene's germline CDR1 is DFQATT and CDR2 SNEGSKA (reference sequence). The CDR3 is 16 residues long. CDR3 loop: CSANGAPGQFFNEQFF. The CDR3 DNA reads as TGCAGTGCGAACGGGGCTCCGGGACAGTTCTTCAATGAGCAGTTCTTC.

The gene calls are TRBV20-1 and TRBJ2-2; the D is unclear. Germline values: CDR1 DFQATT, CDR2 SNEGSKA (reference sequence). V was shortened by 3 bases and J by 1 base, with 6 bases between the two germline ends. The CDR3 loop spans 13 amino acids. CDR3 residues: CSARDWNTGELFF. DNA of the CDR3: TGCAGTGCTAGGGATTGGAACACCGGGGAGCTGTTTTTT.

The table lists this clonotype with many counts. V and J are TRBV29-1 and TRBJ2-1; perhaps TRBD2 as D (6 bases). V gave up 4 bases and J gave up 9 bases, with 7 bases separating them. CDR1 SQVTM and CDR2 ANQGSEA come from the germline V gene. The CDR3 is 10 residues long. CDR3 sequence: CSVGLVEQFF. The CDR3 region has the DNA TGCAGCGTTGGACTAGTTGAGCAGTTCTTC.

This clonotype was detected a few times. V and J are TRBV12-3 or TRBV12-4 and TRBJ2-1; 13 bases align to TRBD2. This CDR3 is built from 20 residues. V lost 7 bases and J lost 2; bases outside the gene matches: 17. The DNA of the CDR3 is TGTGCCAGCACTCACGGAGGGACTAGCGGGGTCCCGGGAACCTACAATGAGCAGTTCTTC. Residues: CASTHGGTSGVPGTYNEQFF.

This rearrangement joins TRBV7-9 to TRBJ2-3; TRBD1 matches 7 bases. CDR1 is SEHNR and CDR2 is FQNEAQ in the germline V gene (reference sequence). The CDR3 has 14 amino acids. The V segment lost 5 bases and the J segment 5 bases; nucleotides outside the gene matches: 7. The CDR3, as DNA: TGTGCCAGCAGCGCCAAAGGGGGCATAGATACGCAGTATTTT. Translating gives CASSAKGGIDTQYF. Full variable domain (outside the CDR3, taken from reference TRBV7-9 and TRBJ2-3): DTGVSQNPRHKITKRGQNVTFRCDPISEHNRLYWYRQTLGQGPEFLTYFQNEAQLEKSRLLSDRFSAERPKGSFSTLEIQRTEQGDSAMYLCASSAKGGIDTQYFGPGTRLTVL.

The chain links TRBV2 to TRBJ2-4; no firm D call. The J call could be wrong; TRBJ2-7 is a better fit for the DNA end. The germline CDR1 and CDR2 sequences are SNHLY and FYNNEI. The CDR3 length is 15 residues. The CDR3 nucleotides read TGTGCCAGCAGTCTTACACCGGACCGATCCTACGAGCAGTACTTC. Its translation is CASSLTPDRSYEQYF.

This clonotype showed up just a few times. The rearrangement links TRBV6-1 to TRBJ2-7, with D possibly matching TRBD1 (5 bases). Germline lookup yields CDR1 MNHNS and CDR2 SASEGT. Trimming took off 0 bases at V and 3 bases at J, with 12 bases between the two ends. The CDR3 is made up of 15 amino acids. The CDR3: CASSEAGQANYEQYF. Here the CDR3 DNA reads TGTGCCAGCAGTGAAGCGGGGCAGGCTAACTACGAGCAGTACTTC.

This clonotype occurred many times. The chain combines TRBV10-3 with TRBJ2-1; TRBD1 aligns across 7 bases. CDR3 length: 14 residues. V lost 6 bases to trimming and J lost 0 bases; unmatched junction nucleotides: 2. CDR1 is ENHRY, CDR2 SYGVKD, per germline. CDR3 nucleotides: TGTGCCATCAGCGCAGGGGGCTCCTACAATGAGCAGTTCTTC. It translates to CAISAGGSYNEQFF.

V and J are TRBV11-2 and TRBJ2-3, with 7 bases matching TRBD1. With V trimmed by 4 bases and J by 1 base, 5 bases remained unmatched. The CDR3 is made up of 15 amino acids. Looked up from germline, CDR1 is SGHAT and CDR2 is FQNNGV. The CDR3 protein is CASSYEGARTDTQYF. The CDR3 bases are TGTGCCAGCAGCTACGAGGGGGCGCGCACAGATACGCAGTATTTT.

The CDR3, as DNA: TGCGCCAGCAGCCAACCCGGGACAGCGCTAAATGAAAAACTGTTTTTT. It yields the protein CASSQPGTALNEKLFF. V gene TRBV4-1 combines with J gene TRBJ1-4, with TRBD1 matching 7 bases. V lost 2 bases and J lost 5; bases outside the gene matches: 8. The CDR3 is made up of 16 amino acids. Germline V gene sequence: CDR1 MGHRA, CDR2 YSYEKL.

The chain is built from TRBV4-2 and TRBJ2-3; D is unresolved. The CDR3 is made up of 14 amino acids. The ends were cut back, 5 bases at V and 1 base at J, with 10 bases in the middle. Germline V gene sequence: CDR1 LGHNA, CDR2 YNFKEQ. The CDR3 DNA is TGTGCCAGCAGCTTTGAGGTGGGCACAGATACGCAGTATTTT. This codes for CASSFEVGTDTQYF.

This clonotype was counted a few times. V and J are TRBV12-3 or TRBV12-4 and TRBJ1-5; a weak D match, TRBD1 (6 bases). The germline V and J ends were trimmed by 8 bases and 3 bases, with 11 bases remaining between them. The CDR3 is made up of 13 amino acids. For the CDR3, the DNA is TGTGCCAGCGGCCGGGACAACAATCAGCCCCAGCATTTT. It specifies CASGRDNNQPQHF.

The gene calls are TRBV20-1 and TRBJ1-2; 10 bases agree with TRBD1. This CDR3 is 18 amino acids long. Trimming at V came to 6 bases and at J to 7 bases, leaving 23 bases not matched to a gene. CDR1 and CDR2 from the germline V gene are DFQATT and SNEGSKA (reference sequence). The CDR3 sequence: CSAPTTGTGVAMTSGYTF. In nucleotides, the CDR3 is TGCAGTGCCCCCACTACCGGGACAGGGGTGGCTATGACTAGTGGCTACACCTTC.

J is TRBJ1-2 and V is TRBV12-3 or TRBV12-4, with TRBD1 as a possible D gene (6 bases). CDR3 length: 15 residues. Between the trimmed V and J ends, which lost 6 bases and 5 bases, there was a span of 19 bases. The CDR3 protein is CASSSNTLGTYGYTF. CDR3 nucleotides: TGTGCCAGCAGCTCCAATACGCTCGGGACATATGGCTACACCTTC.

This rearrangement joins TRBV20-1 to TRBJ2-1; 9 nucleotides line up with TRBD1. Germline trimming cut 6 bases from V and 7 bases from J; bases unmatched to any gene: 13. Germline V gene lookup returns CDR1 DFQATT and CDR2 SNEGSKA (reference sequence). This CDR3 region has 15 residues. The CDR3 is CSANAGTGSVNEQFF. As DNA, the CDR3 is TGCAGTGCCAACGCCGGGACAGGGAGTGTGAATGAGCAGTTCTTC.

There are a few counts of this clonotype. The rearrangement uses TRBV12-3 or TRBV12-4 and TRBJ1-3, with D possibly matching TRBD1 (6 bases). CDR3 length: 13 residues. The ends were cut back, 6 bases at V and 2 bases at J, with 8 bases in the middle. The CDR3 loop reads CASRDSAGNTIYF. The CDR3 nucleotides are TGTGCCAGCAGGGACAGCGCTGGAAACACCATATATTTT.

J is TRBJ2-1 and V is TRBV4-2, with 10 bases lining up with TRBD2. In germline, CDR1 is LGHNA, CDR2 YNFKEQ. The CDR3 extends over 17 amino acids. V shed 0 bases, J shed 4 bases, and the junction held 6 bases outside the gene matches. The CDR3 loop is CASSQDTGLAFYNEQFF. As DNA, the CDR3 is TGTGCCAGCAGCCAAGACACGGGACTAGCGTTTTACAATGAGCAGTTCTTC.

This clonotype was seen a handful of times. The rearrangement joins TRBV27 to TRBJ1-5; possible D gene TRBD1, 5 bases. From germline, CDR1 is MNHEY and CDR2 SMNVEV (reference sequence). The V end was cut by 6 bases, the J end by 6 bases, with 15 bases between. There are 14 residues in the CDR3. This chain's CDR3 is CASRINRSGQPQHF. CDR3 DNA: TGTGCCAGCAGGATAAACAGGTCAGGTCAGCCCCAGCATTTT.

This clonotype has a handful of counts. The chain combines TRBV2 with TRBJ2-1; 11 bases are shared with TRBD2. V was pared by 3 bases and J by 6 bases, with 10 bases of the junction left unmatched. Germline assignment: CDR1 SNHLY and CDR2 FYNNEI. The CDR3 covers 17 residues. CDR3 loop: CASSEDSGTSGTNEQFF. The CDR3, as DNA: TGTGCCAGCAGTGAGGACTCCGGGACTAGCGGAACCAATGAGCAGTTCTTC.

This clonotype was recorded only once. The gene calls are TRBV5-1 and TRBJ2-3; D unclear. V was trimmed by 4 bases and J by 3 bases, leaving 9 bases between them. The germline V gene encodes CDR1 SGHRS and CDR2 YFSETQ. The CDR3 loop spans 13 amino acids. CDR3 in amino acids: CASSPQPTDTQYF. The DNA for the CDR3 is TGCGCCAGCAGCCCCCAGCCAACAGATACGCAGTATTTT.

The chain is built from TRBV20-1 and TRBJ2-1; D unresolved. CDR1 is DFQATT and CDR2 is SNEGSKA in the germline V gene (reference sequence). CDR3 size: 12 residues. Trimming took off 8 bases at V and 0 bases at J, with 8 bases between the two ends. CDR3 sequence: CSLVASYNEQFF. The CDR3 DNA reads as TGCAGTCTCGTCGCCTCCTACAATGAGCAGTTCTTC.

Written as DNA, the CDR3 is TGTGCCAGCAGTTACTCCCCCGGGACAGACATTAGCACAGATACGCAGTATTTT. It specifies CASSYSPGTDISTDTQYF. V gene TRBV6-2 or TRBV6-3 combines with J gene TRBJ2-3, with 7 bases matching TRBD1. Germline CDR1 MNHEY, CDR2 SVGEGT. The CDR3 runs to 18 residues. J lost 0 bases, V lost 0 bases, and 9 bases had no gene match.

V and J are TRBV9 and TRBJ2-1, with TRBD2 as a possible D gene (5 bases). The CDR3 loop spans 17 amino acids. Trimming left V 3 bases short and J 2 bases short, with 18 bases between. The germline V gene has CDR1 SGDLS and CDR2 YYNGEE. The chain's CDR3 is CASSARIRRTPYNEQFF. CDR3 nucleotide sequence: TGTGCCAGCAGCGCCAGGATTAGGAGGACTCCCTACAATGAGCAGTTCTTC. The variable domain in full, with the rest retrieved from reference TRBV9 and TRBJ2-1, is DSGVTQTPKHLITATGQRVTLRCSPRSGDLSVYWYQQSLDQGLQFLIQYYNGEERAKGNILERFSAQQFPDLHSELNLSSLELGDSALYFCASSARIRRTPYNEQFFGPGTRLTVL.